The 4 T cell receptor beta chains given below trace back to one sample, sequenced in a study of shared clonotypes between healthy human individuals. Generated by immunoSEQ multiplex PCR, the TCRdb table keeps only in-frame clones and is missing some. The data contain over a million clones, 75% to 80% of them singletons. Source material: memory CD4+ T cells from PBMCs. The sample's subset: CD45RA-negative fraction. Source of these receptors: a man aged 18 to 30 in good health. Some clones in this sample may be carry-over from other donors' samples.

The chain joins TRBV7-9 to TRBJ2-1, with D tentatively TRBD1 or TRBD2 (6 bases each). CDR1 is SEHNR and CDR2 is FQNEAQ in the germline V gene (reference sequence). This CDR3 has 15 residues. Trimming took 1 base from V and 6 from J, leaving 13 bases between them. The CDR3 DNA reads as TGTGCCAGCAGCTTAGTGAGGGGGACTCTCAATGAGCAGTTCTTC. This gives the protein CASSLVRGTLNEQFF.

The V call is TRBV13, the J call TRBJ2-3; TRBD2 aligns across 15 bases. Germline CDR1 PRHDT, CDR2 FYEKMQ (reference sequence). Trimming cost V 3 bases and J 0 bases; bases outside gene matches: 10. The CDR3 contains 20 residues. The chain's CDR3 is CASSFRFPGLAGGSTDTQYF. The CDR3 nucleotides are TGTGCCAGCAGCTTTCGCTTTCCGGGACTAGCGGGAGGCAGCACAGATACGCAGTATTTT.

CDR3: CASSLGQVAYEQYF. The CDR3 DNA reads TGCGCCAGCAGCTTGGGACAGGTCGCCTACGAGCAGTACTTC. The chain couples TRBV5-1 to TRBJ2-7; D possibly corresponds to TRBD1 (6 bases). Germline V gene sequence: CDR1 SGHRS, CDR2 YFSETQ. This CDR3 has 14 amino acids. Trimming cost V 0 bases and J 2 bases, with 9 bases left between them.

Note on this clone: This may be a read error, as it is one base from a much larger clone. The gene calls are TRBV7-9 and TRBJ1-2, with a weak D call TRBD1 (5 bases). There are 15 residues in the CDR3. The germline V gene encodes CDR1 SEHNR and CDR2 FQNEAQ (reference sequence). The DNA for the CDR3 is TGTGCCGGCAGCTTAGACACTGTCTGGACAAGCGGCTACACCTTC. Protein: CAGSLDTVWTSGYTF.